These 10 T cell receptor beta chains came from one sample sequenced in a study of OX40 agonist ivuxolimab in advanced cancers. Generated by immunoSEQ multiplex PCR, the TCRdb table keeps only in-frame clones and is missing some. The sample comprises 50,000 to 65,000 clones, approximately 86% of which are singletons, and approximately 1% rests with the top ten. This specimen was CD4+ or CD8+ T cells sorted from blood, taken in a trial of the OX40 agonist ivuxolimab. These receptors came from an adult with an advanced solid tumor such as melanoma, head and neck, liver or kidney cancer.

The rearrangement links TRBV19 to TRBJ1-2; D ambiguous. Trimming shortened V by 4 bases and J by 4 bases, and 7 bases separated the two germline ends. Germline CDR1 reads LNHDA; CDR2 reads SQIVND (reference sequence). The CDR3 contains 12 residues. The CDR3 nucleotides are TGTGCCAGTAGTAAGACGGGCTATGGCTACACCTTC. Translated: CASSKTGYGYTF.

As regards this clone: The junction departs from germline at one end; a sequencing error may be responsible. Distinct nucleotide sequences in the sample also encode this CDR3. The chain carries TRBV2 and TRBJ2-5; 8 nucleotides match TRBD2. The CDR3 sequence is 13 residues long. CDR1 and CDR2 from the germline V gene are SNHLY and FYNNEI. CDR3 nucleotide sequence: TGTGCCATCAGTAGCGGGAATCAAGAGACCCAGTACTTC. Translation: CAISSGNQETQYF.

The DNA of the CDR3 is TGTGCCAGCGGTGCAACAGGGGGCGTGAGAGCTTTCTTT. The encoded protein is CASGATGGVRAFF. This chain links TRBV6-5 with TRBJ1-1; 9 positions match TRBD1. Trimming removed 8 bases from V and 10 bases from J; junction bases left unmatched: 11. The CDR3 covers 13 residues. Germline CDR1 is MNHEY and CDR2 is SVGAGI.

The chain's CDR3 is CASSLSMGSYEQYF. The CDR3 DNA is TGTGCCAGCAGCTTGTCCATGGGGTCCTACGAGCAGTACTTC. The gene calls are TRBV5-4 and TRBJ2-7; D gene unclear. Trimming shortened V by 1 base and J by 1 base, and 9 bases separated the two germline ends. The germline V gene encodes CDR1 SGHNT and CDR2 YYREEE (reference sequence). This CDR3 is built from 14 residues.

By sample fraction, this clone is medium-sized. The DNA for the CDR3 is TGCGCCAGCAGACCCGATTGGGGGAACACTGAAGCTTTCTTT. Protein product: CASRPDWGNTEAFF. This chain uses TRBV5-1 with TRBJ1-1; D not resolved. This CDR3 has 14 amino acids. With 5 bases removed from V and 1 base from J, the gap between germline ends came to 12 bases. CDR1 is SGHRS, CDR2 YFSETQ, per germline.

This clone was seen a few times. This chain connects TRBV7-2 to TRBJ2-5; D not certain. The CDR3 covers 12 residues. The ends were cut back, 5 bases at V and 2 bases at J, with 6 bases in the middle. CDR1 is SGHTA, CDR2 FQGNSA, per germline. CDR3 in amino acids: CASSTWQETQYF. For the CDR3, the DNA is TGTGCCAGCAGCACCTGGCAAGAGACCCAGTACTTC.

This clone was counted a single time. The chain's CDR3 is CASRPTRGETQYF. The CDR3 bases are TGTGCCAGCAGACCAACTCGGGGAGAGACCCAGTACTTC. V usage is TRBV28 and J usage is TRBJ2-5; D possibly corresponds to TRBD2 (5 bases). This CDR3 is built from 13 residues. Germline loops: CDR1 MDHEN, CDR2 SYDVKM. V was cut by 6 bases and J by 4 bases, with 12 bases left in between.

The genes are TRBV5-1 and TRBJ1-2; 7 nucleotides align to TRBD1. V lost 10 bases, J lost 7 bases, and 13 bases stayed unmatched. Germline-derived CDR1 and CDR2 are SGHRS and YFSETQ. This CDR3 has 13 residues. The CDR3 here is CASYRDRVSGYTF. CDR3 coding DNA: TGCGCCTCATACCGGGACAGAGTTTCTGGCTACACCTTC.

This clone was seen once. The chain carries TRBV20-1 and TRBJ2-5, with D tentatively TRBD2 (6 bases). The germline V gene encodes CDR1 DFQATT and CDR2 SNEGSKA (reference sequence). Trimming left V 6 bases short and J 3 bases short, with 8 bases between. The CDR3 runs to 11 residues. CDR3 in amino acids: CSAEREETQYF. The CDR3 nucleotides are TGCAGTGCCGAGCGGGAAGAGACCCAGTACTTC.

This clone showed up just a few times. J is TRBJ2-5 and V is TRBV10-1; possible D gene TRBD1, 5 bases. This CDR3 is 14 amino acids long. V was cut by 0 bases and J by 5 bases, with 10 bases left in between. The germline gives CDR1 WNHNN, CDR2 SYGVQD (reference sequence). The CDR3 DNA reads TGCGCCAGCAGTGAGTCTATAGGGGCGGAGACCCAGTACTTC. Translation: CASSESIGAETQYF.